The clone carrying this TCR beta chain was recorded many times. What it recognizes is unknown. MiXCR, run by TCRdb on the RT-PCR reads, gives a single entry per CDR3 protein. The table lists 500,000 to 600,000 distinct CDR3 sequences, around 13% of them singletons. The data are from a study of response to subunit inactivated influenza vaccine. Study results and limitations: Each seasonal influenza vaccination, the authors suggested, recruits few new T cells.

The source of this sequence is a man aged 50-60 years who received an inactivated influenza vaccine. The sample here was PBMCs from blood, taken roughly 47 days after vaccination.

In nucleotides, the CDR3 is TGTGCCAGCAGTCCAGGGGGGGCTGAATCCGAAAAACTGTTTTTT. Its translation is CASSPGGAESEKLFF. The V call is TRBV12-3 or TRBV12-4, the J call TRBJ1-4, with TRBD1 identical over 7 bases. This CDR3 is 15 amino acids long. Losses at the gene ends were 5 bases for V and 8 bases for J; bases not matched to a gene: 11.